These 8 T cell receptor beta chains share one sample of origin, sequenced in a study of T cell repertoires in cytomegalovirus infection. Each CDR3 protein is one row after TCRdb ran MiXCR on the reads. The sample carries some 180,000 distinct CDR3 sequences, roughly a fifth recorded once. Source material: PBMCs. Receptors were obtained from a human donor in good health (CMV status not recorded). Some clones in this sample may be carry-over from other donors' samples.

V is TRBV10-3 and J is TRBJ1-4, with 12 positions matching TRBD1. Trimming removed 10 bases from V and 8 bases from J; junction bases left unmatched: 5. CDR1 ENHRY and CDR2 SYGVKD come from the germline V gene. The CDR3 spans 13 residues. CDR3 nucleotide sequence: TGTGCCACCGGGGACAGGGGGCACGAAAAACTGTTTTTT. This codes for CATGDRGHEKLFF.

This clonotype appeared many times. The chain is built from TRBV11-1 and TRBJ1-1; possibly TRBD1 for D (6 bases). This CDR3 contains 17 residues. Trimming removed 5 bases from V and 0 bases from J, with 19 bases in between. Germline V lookup: CDR1 SGHAT, CDR2 FQDESV (reference sequence). The CDR3, as DNA: TGTGCCAGCAGCCCCGCCTTTGGGGGCAGGGTGAACACTGAAGCTTTCTTT. This gives the protein CASSPAFGGRVNTEAFF.

This clonotype has a handful of counts. The V and J genes are TRBV20-1 and TRBJ1-4; D gene uncertain. V was clipped by 6 bases and J by 3 bases, with 8 bases between them. CDR1 and CDR2 from the germline V gene are DFQATT and SNEGSKA (reference sequence). The CDR3 covers 12 residues. CDR3 region: CSAGRANEKLFF. CDR3 nucleotides: TGCAGTGCGGGAAGGGCTAATGAAAAACTGTTTTTT.

Of note for this clonotype: One end of the junction fails to match germline, which may point to a read error. This chain joins TRBV6-1 and TRBJ2-7, with 13 bases that match TRBD2. Per the germline V gene, CDR1 is MNHNS and CDR2 is SASEGT. The CDR3 is made up of 20 amino acids. CDR3 in amino acids: CASSVFRDTGLAGVTYDQYF. In DNA form, the CDR3 reads TGTGCCAGCAGTGTGTTTAGGGACACAGGACTAGCGGGAGTAACCTACGATCAGTACTTC.

Worth noting for this clonotype: This may be a read error, as it is one base from a much larger clone. This chain joins TRBV2 and TRBJ1-1; 10 positions match TRBD1. The length of the CDR3 is 18 residues. Germline V gene lookup returns CDR1 SNHLY and CDR2 FYNNEI. The CDR3 here is CASSSTLTGGSANSEAFF. In DNA, the CDR3 is TGTGCCAGCAGTAGCACTCTGACAGGGGGCAGCGCGAACTCTGAAGCTTTCTTT.

This clonotype was found a few times. V usage is TRBV7-9 and J usage is TRBJ1-2; D perhaps matches TRBD1 (5 bases). Germline CDR1 is SEHNR and CDR2 is FQNEAQ (reference sequence). The CDR3 runs 14 residues. V shed 1 base and J shed 4 bases, with 10 bases lying between them. The CDR3 loop reads CASSLEGGAYGYTF. The CDR3 nucleotides read TGTGCCAGCAGCTTAGAGGGAGGGGCCTATGGCTACACCTTC.

This clonotype appeared many times. Its ends do not fully match the called genes, so a read error is possible. CDR3 in amino acids: CASSLGPGVQETQYF. The CDR3 nucleotides read TGTGCTAGCAGCTTAGGCCCGGGGGTCCAAGAGACCCAGTACTTC. This sequence joins TRBV7-7 and TRBJ2-5, with D perhaps TRBD2 (6 bases). Germline V CDR1 and CDR2: SSHAT, FNYEAQ (reference sequence). This CDR3 contains 15 residues.

This clonotype was counted many times. The rearrangement links TRBV19 to TRBJ2-3; TRBD2 aligns across 10 bases. V was pared by 5 bases and J by 3 bases, with 5 bases of the junction left unmatched. This CDR3 region has 15 residues. Germline CDR1 and CDR2: LNHDA and SQIVND (reference sequence). CDR3 coding DNA: TGTGCCAGTAGTTGGACTAGCGGAACGACAGATACGCAGTATTTT. Residues: CASSWTSGTTDTQYF.